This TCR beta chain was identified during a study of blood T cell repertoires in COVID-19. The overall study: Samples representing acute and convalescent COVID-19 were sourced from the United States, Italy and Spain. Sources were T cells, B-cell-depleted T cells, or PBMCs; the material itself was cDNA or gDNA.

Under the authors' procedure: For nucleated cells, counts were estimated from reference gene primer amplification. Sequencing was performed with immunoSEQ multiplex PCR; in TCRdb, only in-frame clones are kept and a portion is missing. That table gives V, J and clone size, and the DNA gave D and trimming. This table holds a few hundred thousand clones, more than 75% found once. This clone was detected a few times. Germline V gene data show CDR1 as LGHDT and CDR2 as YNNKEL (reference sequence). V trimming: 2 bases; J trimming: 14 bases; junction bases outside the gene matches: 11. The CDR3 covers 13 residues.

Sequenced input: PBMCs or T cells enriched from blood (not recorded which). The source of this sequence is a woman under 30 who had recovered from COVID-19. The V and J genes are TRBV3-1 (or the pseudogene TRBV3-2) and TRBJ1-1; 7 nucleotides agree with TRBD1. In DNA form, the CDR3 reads TGTGCCAGCAGCCAATCAAGGGGACAGCCGGCATTCTTT. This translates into CASSQSRGQPAFF.